The clone carrying this T cell receptor (beta chain) was seen a few times. Its antigen remains unidentified. The time point is: late sampling 161 to 241 days after vaccination in a few convalescent patients. Treatment meaning: roughly 10-day PBMC culture with coronavirus spike peptide pools or control peptides (ViraFEST assay). With V trimmed by 5 bases and J by 9 bases, 8 bases remained unmatched. The germline gives CDR1 DFQATT, CDR2 SNEGSKA (reference sequence). CDR3 length: 14 amino acids. This entry comes from a study of vaccination and CD4 T cells after COVID-19. Findings and caveats of the study: The median number of SARS-CoV-2-reactive clonotypes increased from roughly 22 to 38, a change that did not reach significance. Vaccine-specific clones in convalescent patients were spike mono-reactive in 304 of 307 cases.

The Oncomine TCR Beta short-read assay was what sequenced the DNA obtained from cultured CD4+ T cells. TCRdb reprocessed the PCR reads with MiXCR, giving one entry per CDR3 protein. The table has over 15,000 distinct CDR3 sequences, about 50% seen once. The sample in question was CD4+ T cells from blood, cultured in vitro, obtained about 7 months after SARS-CoV-2 vaccination. The chain recombines TRBV20-1 with TRBJ1-6; 9 nucleotides line up with TRBD1. The clonotype was recovered from a human donor who had recovered from COVID-19. The CDR3 nucleotides read TGCAGTGCTGACCCGGGACAGGGCCTTTCACCCCTCCACTTT. As protein: CSADPGQGLSPLHF.